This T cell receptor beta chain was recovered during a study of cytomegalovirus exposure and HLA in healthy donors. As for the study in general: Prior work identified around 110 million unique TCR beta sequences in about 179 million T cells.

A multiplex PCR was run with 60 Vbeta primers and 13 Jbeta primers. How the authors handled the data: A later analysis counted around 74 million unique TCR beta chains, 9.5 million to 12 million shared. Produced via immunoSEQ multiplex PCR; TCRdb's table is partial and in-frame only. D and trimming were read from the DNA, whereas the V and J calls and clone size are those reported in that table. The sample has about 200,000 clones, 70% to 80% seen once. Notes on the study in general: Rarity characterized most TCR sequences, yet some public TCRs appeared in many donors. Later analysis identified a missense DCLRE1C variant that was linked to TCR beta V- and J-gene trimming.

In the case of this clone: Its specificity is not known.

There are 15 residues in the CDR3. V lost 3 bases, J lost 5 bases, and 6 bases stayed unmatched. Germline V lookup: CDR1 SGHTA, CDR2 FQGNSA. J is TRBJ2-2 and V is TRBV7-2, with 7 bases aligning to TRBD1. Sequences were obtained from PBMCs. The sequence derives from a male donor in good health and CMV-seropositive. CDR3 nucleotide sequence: TGTGCCAGCAGCTTTCCGACAGGGCGGACCGGGGAGCTGTTTTTT. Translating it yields CASSFPTGRTGELFF. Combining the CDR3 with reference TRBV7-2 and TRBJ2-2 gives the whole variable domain GAGVSQSPSNKVTEKGKDVELRCDPISGHTALYWYRQSLGQGLEFLIYFQGNSAPDKSGLPSDRFSAERTGGSVSTLTIQRTQQEDSAVYLCASSFPTGRTGELFFGEGSRLTVL.